This T cell receptor beta chain came from a study of cytomegalovirus exposure and HLA in healthy donors. Amplification used 60 Vbeta primers and 13 Jbeta primers. Clones were read by immunoSEQ multiplex PCR, and TCRdb kept only the in-frame ones, dropping some. The sample contains 85,000 to 130,000 clones, about 79% of which appear only once. To note about this clone: Its antigen is unknown.

Study-level results: Certain indistinguishable V segments, among them TRBV6-2 and TRBV6-3, were excluded. Being productive about 90% or about 30% of the time was typical of most TCR beta V segments in an earlier analysis. The study carried out a later analysis of TCR beta sequences. It associated 15,000 to 20,000 of them with specific HLA alleles at a false discovery rate of 0.05. Clonal expansion, a later analysis showed, was greater in HLA-associated TCR beta chains than in equally common others.

The CDR3 runs 14 residues. The germline V gene has CDR1 MNHNS and CDR2 SASEGT. The ends lost 6 bases at V and 8 bases at J; junction bases unmatched: 6. The sequenced sample was PBMCs. The TCR was taken from a man in his 60s in good health and CMV-seropositive. The V gene is TRBV6-1, the J gene TRBJ2-1; 11 nucleotides align to TRBD1. The DNA of the CDR3 is TGTGCCAGCAGCTTAGGACAGGGGGCGGATGAGCAGTTCTTC. As protein: CASSLGQGADEQFF.